This T cell receptor beta chain was retrieved from a study of blood T cell repertoires in COVID-19. Across the study: Italy, Spain and the United States were the sources of the convalescent and acute COVID-19 samples. The cDNA or gDNA used as material had been derived from T cells, B-cell-depleted T cells, or PBMCs.

This CDR3 contains 15 residues. Germline loops: CDR1 GTSNPN, CDR2 SVGIG (reference sequence). V shed 0 bases, J shed 6 bases, and the junction held 9 bases outside the gene matches. Original processing notes: By means of reference gene primer amplification, nucleated cell counts were estimated. Produced via immunoSEQ multiplex PCR; TCRdb's table is partial and in-frame only. V and J calls and clone size come straight from that table; D and trimming were deduced from the DNA. Of some 110,000 clones in the sample, 70% to 75% were seen once. The sequenced sample consisted of peripheral blood. V gene TRBV30 combines with J gene TRBJ2-3; 7 bases are shared with TRBD2. The TCR was taken from a human donor with acute or convalescent COVID-19. The donor label of this sample is uncertain. Here the CDR3 DNA reads TGTGCCTGGAGTGTGGCTAGCGGCCTGGTGGATACGCAGTATTTT. Translated: CAWSVASGLVDTQYF.